Listed here is a single T cell receptor (beta chain). Its specificity is not known. Here immunoSEQ multiplex PCR was the method, and the copy in TCRdb shows in-frame clones only, minus some. This sample carries 95,000 to 110,000 clones, 87% of them seen once, and the ten largest clones take approximately 4%. Trimming pared 1 base from V and 5 bases from J, leaving 15 bases between. CDR1 is SGHVS, CDR2 FQNEAQ, per germline. The CDR3 is 16 amino acids. The data were taken from a study of T cell responses to AZD1222 COVID-19 vaccine. Points from the study as a whole: Clonal diversity was possibly underestimated; the donors were predominantly white British and more often female. Spike-specific TCR breadth and depth went up after people got two AZD1222 doses.

The clonotype was recovered from an adult in good health. This specimen was peripheral blood, taken on day 0 of AZD1222 vaccination. The chain recombines TRBV7-8 with TRBJ2-1; weak D call: TRBD2 (5 bases). CDR3 sequence reads: CASSLEVANGNNEQFF. The CDR3 region has the DNA TGTGCCAGCAGCTTAGAAGTCGCTAACGGGAACAATGAGCAGTTCTTC.